This T cell receptor beta chain was identified in a study of radiation and T cells in renal cell carcinoma. The study's findings and limits: No pretreatment tumor biopsies were available for baseline clonotypes. In blood, top tumor clones expanded by 2 weeks, shrinking by 4.

The length of the CDR3 is 18 residues. Per germline, CDR1 SGHDN and CDR2 FVKESK. Trimming cost V 0 bases and J 6 bases; bases outside gene matches: 10. Sample time point: blood 2 weeks post-SBRT. Noted treatment: 15 Gy SBRT to primary tumor, nephrectomy 4 weeks later. As to this clone: Its antigen is as yet unknown.

The data were produced by immunoSEQ multiplex PCR, yet TCRdb's version contains in-frame clones alone and is incomplete. The table lists roughly 150,000 clones, about nine tenths of them singletons, with approximately 12% in the top ten. This specimen was blood, taken from a patient whose treatment included radiotherapy and nephrectomy. The chain employs TRBV14 and TRBJ2-2; 10 positions agree with TRBD1. This clonotype originated in a woman in her 50s with renal cell carcinoma. CDR3 loop: CASSQDVGDRGRAGELFF. CDR3 nucleotide sequence: TGTGCCAGCAGCCAAGATGTCGGTGACAGGGGGCGTGCCGGGGAGCTGTTTTTT.